This T cell receptor beta chain was obtained from a study of post-analysis software for immune sequencing data. Background on the study: Recorded subtypes: relapsing-remitting, secondary progressive, progressive-relapsing; some patients unannotated. Findings and caveats of the study: Controls had lower frequencies than patients of four or five TRBV segments, which included TRBV5-6, TRBV5-1 and TRBV20-1. By F measure, samples from a shared preparation batch strongly co-clustered. Normalized Chao1 diversity in multiple sclerosis patients fell significantly below that of controls.

The germline V gene has CDR1 SGHRS and CDR2 YFSETQ. Trimming at V came to 4 bases and at J to 6 bases, leaving 13 bases not matched to a gene. The CDR3 covers 16 residues. Remarks on this clonotype: What it binds is not known.

Unique molecular identifiers featured in each of the TCR beta cDNA libraries. The yield from roughly 1 to 10 million T cells was 500,000 or so cDNA molecules in total. TCRdb re-called the PCR reads through MiXCR, storing one row per CDR3 protein. Seen here are more than 500,000 distinct CDR3 sequences, around a third observed once, and the top ten hold under 7%. This TCR was recovered from a girl aged 2-17 years with multiple sclerosis. V and J are TRBV5-1 and TRBJ1-2, with TRBD1 matching 9 bases. Sample: blood. The CDR3 DNA is TGCGCCAGCAGCCCGAACCCCGGGACAGGGTTCGATGGCTACACCTTC. Its translation is CASSPNPGTGFDGYTF.